This TCR beta chain was sequenced for a study of CD8 T cells in Susac syndrome. Random hexamers were used to reverse transcribe an amount of about 0.45 to 1 ug RNA. TCRdb redid the calling of the immunoSEQ multiplex PCR reads with MiXCR, one entry per CDR3 protein. The sample consists of approximately 300,000 distinct CDR3 sequences, 75% to 85% of them appearing once. Trimming pared 0 bases from V and 4 bases from J, leaving 6 bases between. The CDR3 covers 12 residues. Per the germline V gene, CDR1 is SQVTM and CDR2 is ANQGSEA. The TCR sequence derives from a human donor with multiple sclerosis. Sequences were obtained from CD8+ T cells from PBMCs. This chain links TRBV29-1 with TRBJ1-1; tentative D call: TRBD1 (6 bases). The CDR3 nucleotides are TGCAGCGTTGAAGAAGGGGGCACTGAAGCTTTCTTT. Protein: CSVEEGGTEAFF.